This T cell receptor (beta chain) was captured by sequencing in a study of Graves' ophthalmopathy and Graves' hyperthyroidism (dated by TCRdb to 2017 to 2018). General notes on the study: Peripheral blood was collected at initial diagnosis, before any treatment. To explore V-J signatures that separate ophthalmopathy from hyperthyroidism, a discovery set of fewer than 110 patients was enrolled, consisting of about 41 with ophthalmopathy and around 57 with stable hyperthyroidism. In total, some 140 blood samples were TCR-sequenced: around 42 ophthalmopathy, approximately 75 hyperthyroidism and approximately 17 hyperthyroidism-to-ophthalmopathy patients. The independent validation cohort included approximately 19 hyperthyroidism patients plus 17 patients who later progressed from hyperthyroidism to ophthalmopathy. Following sampling, methimazole starting at 30 mg daily was administered to hyperthyroidism patients, and high-dose intravenous methylprednisolone was administered to ophthalmopathy patients. To tell Graves' ophthalmopathy apart from Graves' hyperthyroidism, and to predict which patients would progress to ophthalmopathy, the study relied on TCR beta repertoire signatures. The approximately 95 discovery patients were divided at random into training and test sets in a 7:3 ratio. In over 5 hyperthyroidism patients, the T-cell repertoire of thyroid tissue was compared with the T-cell repertoire of blood.

What the study reported, not specific to this receptor: Most expanded thyroid clonotypes with a frequency above 0.001 also appeared in blood, which suggests that blood repertoires may reflect the immune response in the thyroid. Sample size was not statistically predetermined, and group allocation was not concealed from the investigators. The 13-signature model separated ophthalmopathy from stable hyperthyroidism with approximately 90% sensitivity and 81.08% specificity in cross-validation, and 80%/75% in the test set. In validation, the model predicted ophthalmopathy progression with roughly 68% sensitivity and around 72% specificity; more than ten predicted patients were CT-confirmed with GO in a median of around 6 months.

For repertoire sequencing, the TCR beta CDR3 regions were amplified from RNA transcripts. The first round was an RT-PCR using HTBI primers with the Qiagen OneStep RT-PCR kit, and this first round was followed by a second-round multiplex PCR, then size selection and purification. The libraries underwent paired-end sequencing with 100 bp reads on an Illumina HiSeq2000. Per the original workflow: SOAPnuke was used for read processing, and reads with adapters, uncalled bases, a mean Phred below 15, or no exact constant-primer or identifier match were discarded. High-quality paired reads were merged with COPE v1.2.5. Clonotypes were defined as unique nucleotide sequences and were aligned to IMGT TRB V, D and J references using MiTCR v1.1. Only V-J combinations with frequency above 0.0001 were analysed, covering approximately 99% of repertoires. For each V-J combination, a TCR clonal expansion and chaos score was defined as the ratio of F50 clonal expansion to chaos observed in the TCRdist matrix. Welch's t-statistics and random forest were used to narrow the features down to 13 V-J combinations, which were then fed into a naive Bayes classifier. The Morisita-Horn index was used to measure how similar the thyroid and blood repertoires were. The raw public reads went through TCRdb reprocessing: fastp at Q25, MiXCR clone calling, in-frame beta chains kept. Rows matching on CDR3 protein sequence are summarized as one entry with the most common DNA and genes. It is TCRdb's table, rather than the study itself, that gives the V and J calls and clone size. The sample yields about 620,000 distinct CDR3 sequences; approximately 22% were counted once. The ten biggest clones cover around 6.9% of the sample.

This clonotype occurred many times. Its antigen is currently not known. No base qualities exist here, and no much larger clone lies one base off it. Spanning cysteine to phenylalanine, the CDR3 consists of 15 amino acids. Here the CDR3 DNA is all that survives: 45 bases in frame from base 1. Sequences MNHEY (CDR1) and SVGEGT (CDR2) are obtained from the germline V gene. V lost 2 bases and J lost 4 bases, and the count of bases not matched to a germline gene is 7. A patient counted as having stable hyperthyroidism if there was no progression to ophthalmopathy within 18 months of follow-up. Hyperthyroidism patients were newly diagnosed, were aged 18 to 65 years, and had a disease duration under 2 months. Patients with other autoimmune diseases, uncontrolled infections, pregnancy or lactation were excluded. Diagnosis relied on clinical symptoms, serum thyroxine, TRAb, thyroid ultrasound and orbital computed tomography. Using Ficoll-Paque density gradient centrifugation, PBMCs were isolated from about 9.4 ml of fresh peripheral blood. Trizol reagent was used to extract the total RNA, and its quality was then checked on an Agilent 2100 Bioanalyzer.

The sample taken for sequencing was peripheral blood. This clonotype was obtained from a woman aged 18-29 years with stable Graves' hyperthyroidism. Some clones in this sample may be carry-over from other donors' samples. Donor details come from another sample of the same person, matched by shared clones. The rearrangement joined TRBV6-2 or TRBV6-3 to TRBJ2-7; TRBD1 matches 8 bases in the middle. The DNA sequence is TGTGCCAGCAGTTACATGGAGACAGGGGTTTACGAGCAGTACTTC. Its coded protein is CASSYMETGVYEQYF.